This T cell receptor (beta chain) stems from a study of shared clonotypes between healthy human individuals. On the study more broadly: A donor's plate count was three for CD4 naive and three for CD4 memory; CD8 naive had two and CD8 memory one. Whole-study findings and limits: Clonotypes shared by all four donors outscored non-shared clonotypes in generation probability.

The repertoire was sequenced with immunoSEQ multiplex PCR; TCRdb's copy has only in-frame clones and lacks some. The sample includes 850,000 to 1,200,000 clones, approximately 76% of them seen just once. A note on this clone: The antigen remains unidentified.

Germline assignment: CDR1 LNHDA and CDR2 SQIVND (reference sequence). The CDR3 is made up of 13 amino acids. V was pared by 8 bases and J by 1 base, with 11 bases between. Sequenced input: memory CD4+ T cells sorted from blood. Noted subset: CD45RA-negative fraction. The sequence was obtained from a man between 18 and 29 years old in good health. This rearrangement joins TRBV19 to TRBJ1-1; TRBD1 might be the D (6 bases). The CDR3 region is CASGDTANTEAFF. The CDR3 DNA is TGTGCCAGTGGGGACACTGCGAACACTGAAGCTTTCTTT.